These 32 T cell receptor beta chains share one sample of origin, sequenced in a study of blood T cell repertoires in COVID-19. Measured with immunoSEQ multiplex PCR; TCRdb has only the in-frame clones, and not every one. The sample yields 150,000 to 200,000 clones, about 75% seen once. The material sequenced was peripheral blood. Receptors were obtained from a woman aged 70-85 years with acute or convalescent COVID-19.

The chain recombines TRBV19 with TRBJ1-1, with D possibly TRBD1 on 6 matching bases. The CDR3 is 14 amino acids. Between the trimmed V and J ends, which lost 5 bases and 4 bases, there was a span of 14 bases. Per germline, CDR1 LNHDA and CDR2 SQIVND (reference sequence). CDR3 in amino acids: CASSEHRDGTEAFF. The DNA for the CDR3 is TGTGCCAGTAGTGAGCACAGGGACGGCACTGAAGCTTTCTTT.

DNA of the CDR3: TGTGCCATCAGGCGGGACCCCAGCAATGAGCAGTTCTTC. Translated: CAIRRDPSNEQFF. V usage is TRBV10-3 and J usage is TRBJ2-1; tentative D call: TRBD2 (6 bases). Looked up from germline, CDR1 is ENHRY and CDR2 is SYGVKD. The CDR3 totals 13 residues. Between the trimmed V and J ends, which lost 6 bases and 6 bases, there was a span of 12 bases.

CDR3 in amino acids: CASSPWGQAGEKLFF. The CDR3 region has the DNA TGTGCCAGTAGTCCCTGGGGACAGGCCGGAGAAAAACTGTTTTTT. The chain employs TRBV19 and TRBJ1-4, with 8 bases identical to TRBD1. V was pared by 5 bases and J by 8 bases, with 10 bases of the junction left unmatched. This CDR3 contains 15 residues. Germline CDR1 LNHDA, CDR2 SQIVND (reference sequence).

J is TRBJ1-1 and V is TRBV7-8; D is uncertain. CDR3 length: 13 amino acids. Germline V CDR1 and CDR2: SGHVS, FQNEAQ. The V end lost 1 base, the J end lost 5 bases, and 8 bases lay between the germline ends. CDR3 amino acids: CASSLVVETEAFF. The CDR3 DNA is TGTGCCAGCAGCTTAGTGGTTGAGACTGAAGCTTTCTTT. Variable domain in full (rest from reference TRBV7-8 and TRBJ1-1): GAGVSQSPRYKVAKRGQDVALRCDPISGHVSLFWYQQALGQGPEFLTYFQNEAQLDKSGLPSDRFFAERPEGSVSTLKIQRTQQEDSAVYLCASSLVVETEAFFGQGTRLTVV.

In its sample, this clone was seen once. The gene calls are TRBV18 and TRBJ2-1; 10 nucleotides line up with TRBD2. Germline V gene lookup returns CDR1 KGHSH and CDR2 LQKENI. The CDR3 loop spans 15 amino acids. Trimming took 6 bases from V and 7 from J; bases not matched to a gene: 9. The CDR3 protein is CASSLLAGDANEQFF. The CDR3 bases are TGTGCCAGCTCCCTTCTAGCGGGAGATGCGAATGAGCAGTTCTTC. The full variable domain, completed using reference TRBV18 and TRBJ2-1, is NAGVMQNPRHLVRRRGQEARLRCSPMKGHSHVYWYRQLPEEGLKFMVYLQKENIIDESGMPKERFSAEFPKEGPSILRIQQVVRGDSAAYFCASSLLAGDANEQFFGPGTRLTVL.

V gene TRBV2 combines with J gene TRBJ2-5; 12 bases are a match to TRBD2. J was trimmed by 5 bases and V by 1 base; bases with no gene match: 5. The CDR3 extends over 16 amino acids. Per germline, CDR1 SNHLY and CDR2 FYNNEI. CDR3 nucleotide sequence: TGTGCCAGCAGTGAAGGACTAGCGGGAGCAGCGGAGACCCAGTACTTC. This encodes CASSEGLAGAAETQYF.

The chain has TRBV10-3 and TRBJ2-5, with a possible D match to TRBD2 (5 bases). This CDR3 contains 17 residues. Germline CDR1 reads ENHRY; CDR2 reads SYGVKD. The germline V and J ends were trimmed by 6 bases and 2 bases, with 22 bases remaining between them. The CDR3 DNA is TGTGCCATCAGGGGTCAGCTGGGGAGTGGTGGTCAAGAGACCCAGTACTTC. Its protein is CAIRGQLGSGGQETQYF.

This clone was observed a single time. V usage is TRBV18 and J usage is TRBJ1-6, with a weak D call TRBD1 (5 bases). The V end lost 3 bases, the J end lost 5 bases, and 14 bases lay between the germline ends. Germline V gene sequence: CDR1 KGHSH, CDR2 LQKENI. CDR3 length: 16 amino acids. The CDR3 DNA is TGTGCCAGCTCACCTGATCTCGGGGGACATAATTCACCCCTCCACTTT. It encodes CASSPDLGGHNSPLHF.

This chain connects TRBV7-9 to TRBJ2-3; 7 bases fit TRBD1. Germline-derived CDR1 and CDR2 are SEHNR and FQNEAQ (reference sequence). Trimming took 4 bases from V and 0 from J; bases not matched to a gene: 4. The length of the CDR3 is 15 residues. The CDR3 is CASSYRGRSTDTQYF. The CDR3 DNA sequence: TGTGCCAGCAGCTACAGGGGTAGAAGCACAGATACGCAGTATTTT. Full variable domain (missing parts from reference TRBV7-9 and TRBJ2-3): DTGVSQNPRHKITKRGQNVTFRCDPISEHNRLYWYRQTLGQGPEFLTYFQNEAQLEKSRLLSDRFSAERPKGSFSTLEIQRTEQGDSAMYLCASSYRGRSTDTQYFGPGTRLTVL.

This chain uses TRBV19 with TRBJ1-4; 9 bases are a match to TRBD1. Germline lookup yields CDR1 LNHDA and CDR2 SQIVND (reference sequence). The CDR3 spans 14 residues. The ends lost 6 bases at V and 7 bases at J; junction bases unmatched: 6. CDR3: CASRKDRGSEKLFF. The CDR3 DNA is TGTGCCAGTAGGAAGGACAGGGGAAGTGAAAAACTGTTTTTT. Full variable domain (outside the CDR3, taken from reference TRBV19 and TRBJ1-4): DGGITQSPKYLFRKEGQNVTLSCEQNLNHDAMYWYRQDPGQGLRLIYYSQIVNDFQKGDIAEGYSVSREKKESFPLTVTSAQKNPTAFYLCASRKDRGSEKLFFGSGTQLSVL.

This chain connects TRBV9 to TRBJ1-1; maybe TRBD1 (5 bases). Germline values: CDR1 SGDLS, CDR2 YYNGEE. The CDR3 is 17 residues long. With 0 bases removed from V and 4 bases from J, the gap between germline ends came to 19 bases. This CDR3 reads CASSVVADLRGGTEAFF. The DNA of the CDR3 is TGTGCCAGCAGCGTAGTGGCGGACCTCCGCGGGGGCACTGAAGCTTTCTTT.

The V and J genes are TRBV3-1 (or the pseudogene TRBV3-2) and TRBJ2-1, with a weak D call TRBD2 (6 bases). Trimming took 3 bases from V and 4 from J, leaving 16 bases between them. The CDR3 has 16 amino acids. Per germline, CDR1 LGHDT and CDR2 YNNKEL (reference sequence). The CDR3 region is CASSQGFGGIYNEQFF. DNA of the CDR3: TGTGCCAGCAGCCAGGGGTTTGGCGGGATTTACAATGAGCAGTTCTTC.

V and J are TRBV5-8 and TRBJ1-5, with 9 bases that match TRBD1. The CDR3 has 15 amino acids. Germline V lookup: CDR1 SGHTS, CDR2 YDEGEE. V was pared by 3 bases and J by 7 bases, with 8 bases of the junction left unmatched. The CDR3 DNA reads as TGTGCCAGCAGCTGGACAGGGGTGTCGGAGCAGCCCCAGCATTTT. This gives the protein CASSWTGVSEQPQHF.

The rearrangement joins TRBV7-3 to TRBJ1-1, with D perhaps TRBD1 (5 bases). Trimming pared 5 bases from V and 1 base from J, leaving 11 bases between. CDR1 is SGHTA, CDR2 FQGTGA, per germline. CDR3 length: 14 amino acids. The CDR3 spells CASSPLGENTEAFF. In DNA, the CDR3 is TGTGCCAGCAGCCCTCTAGGGGAGAACACTGAAGCTTTCTTT.

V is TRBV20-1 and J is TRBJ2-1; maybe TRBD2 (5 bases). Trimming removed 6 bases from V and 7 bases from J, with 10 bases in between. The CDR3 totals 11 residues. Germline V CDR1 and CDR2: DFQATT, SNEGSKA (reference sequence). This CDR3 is CSARRGNEQFF. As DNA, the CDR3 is TGCAGTGCCCGCCGAGGGAATGAGCAGTTCTTC.

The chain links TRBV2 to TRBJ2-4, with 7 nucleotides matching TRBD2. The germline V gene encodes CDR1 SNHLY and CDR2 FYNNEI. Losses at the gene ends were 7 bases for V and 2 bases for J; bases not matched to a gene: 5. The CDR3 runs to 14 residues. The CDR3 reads CASTVGGSKNIQYF. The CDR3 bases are TGTGCCAGCACCGTGGGAGGGTCCAAAAACATTCAGTACTTC. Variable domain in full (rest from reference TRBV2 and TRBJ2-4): EPEVTQTPSHQVTQMGQEVILRCVPISNHLYFYWYRQILGQKVEFLVSFYNNEISEKSEIFDDQFSVERPDGSNFTLKIRSTKLEDSAMYFCASTVGGSKNIQYFGAGTRLSVL.

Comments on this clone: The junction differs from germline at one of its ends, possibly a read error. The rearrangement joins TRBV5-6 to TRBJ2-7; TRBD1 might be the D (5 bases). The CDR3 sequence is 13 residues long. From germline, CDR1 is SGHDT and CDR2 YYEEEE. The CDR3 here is CASSLGAGNRGSF. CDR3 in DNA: TGTGCCAGCAGCTTGGGGGCAGGGAATAGAGGCAGCTTC.

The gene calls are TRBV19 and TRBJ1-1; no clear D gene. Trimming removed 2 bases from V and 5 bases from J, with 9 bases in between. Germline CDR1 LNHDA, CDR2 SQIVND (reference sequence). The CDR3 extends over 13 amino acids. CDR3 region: CASSISFETEAFF. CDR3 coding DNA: TGTGCCAGTAGTATAAGTTTCGAGACTGAAGCTTTCTTT.

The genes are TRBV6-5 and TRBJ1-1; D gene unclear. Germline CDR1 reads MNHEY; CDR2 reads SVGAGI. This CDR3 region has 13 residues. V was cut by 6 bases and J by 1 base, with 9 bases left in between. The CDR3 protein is CASSLQRNTEAFF. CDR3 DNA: TGTGCCAGCAGCCTACAGAGGAACACTGAAGCTTTCTTT.

CDR3 sequence: CASSPMGEGLGETQYF. In DNA, the CDR3 is TGTGCCAGCAGCCCCATGGGGGAGGGTTTGGGAGAGACCCAGTACTTC. The chain couples TRBV11-2 to TRBJ2-5, with 7 bases matching TRBD2. J was trimmed by 4 bases and V by 5 bases; bases with no gene match: 13. The length of the CDR3 is 16 residues. Per the germline V gene, CDR1 is SGHAT and CDR2 is FQNNGV.

In DNA form, the CDR3 reads TGTGCCTGGAGCCGGACAGGGGGCTCCTACAATGAGCAGTTCTTC. Its protein product is CAWSRTGGSYNEQFF. The chain has TRBV30 and TRBJ2-1; 10 bases align to TRBD1. This CDR3 region has 15 residues. Germline CDR1 and CDR2: GTSNPN and SVGIG (reference sequence). V lost 3 bases and J lost 0; bases outside the gene matches: 2.

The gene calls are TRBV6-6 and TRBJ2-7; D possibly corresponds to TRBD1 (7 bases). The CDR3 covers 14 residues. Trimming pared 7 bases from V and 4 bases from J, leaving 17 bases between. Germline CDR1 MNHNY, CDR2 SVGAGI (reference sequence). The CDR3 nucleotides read TGTGCCAGCACCAATGGAGGGGGCTTTTACGAGCAGTACTTC. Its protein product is CASTNGGGFYEQYF.

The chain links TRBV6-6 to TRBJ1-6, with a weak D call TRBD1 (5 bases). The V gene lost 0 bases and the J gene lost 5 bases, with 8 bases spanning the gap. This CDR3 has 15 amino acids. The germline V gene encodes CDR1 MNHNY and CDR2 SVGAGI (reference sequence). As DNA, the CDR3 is TGTGCCAGCAGTTACTCCGGGGGGGATAATTCACCCCTCCACTTT. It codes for CASSYSGGDNSPLHF.

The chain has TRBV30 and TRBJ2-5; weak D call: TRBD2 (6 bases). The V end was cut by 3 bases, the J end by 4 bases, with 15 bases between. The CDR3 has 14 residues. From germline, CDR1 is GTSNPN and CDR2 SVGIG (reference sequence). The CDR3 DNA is TGTGCCTGGAGGGCGGGGACCGGGGGAGAGACCCAGTACTTC. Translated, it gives CAWRAGTGGETQYF.

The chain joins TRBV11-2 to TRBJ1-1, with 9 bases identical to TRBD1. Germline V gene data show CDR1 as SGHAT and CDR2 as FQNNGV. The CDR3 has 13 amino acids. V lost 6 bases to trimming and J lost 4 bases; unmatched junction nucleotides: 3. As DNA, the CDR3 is TGTGCCAGCAGTTTGGACAGGGGCACTGAAGCTTTCTTT. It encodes CASSLDRGTEAFF.

The CDR3 DNA sequence: TGTGCCAGCAGCAAAGTTCAGGGCGGACCATCCTACGAGCAGTACTTC. Its protein is CASSKVQGGPSYEQYF. The chain carries TRBV21-1 and TRBJ2-7; the table's D call of TRBD1 was not tested on the DNA. TRBV21-1 is an annotated pseudogene. CDR3 length: 16 residues.

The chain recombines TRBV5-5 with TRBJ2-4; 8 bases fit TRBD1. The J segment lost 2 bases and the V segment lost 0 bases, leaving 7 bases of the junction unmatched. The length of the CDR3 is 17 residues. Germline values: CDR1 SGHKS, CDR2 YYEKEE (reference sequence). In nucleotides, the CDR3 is TGTGCCAGCAGCTTGGGGGCAGGGGGCGATTCCAAAAACATTCAGTACTTC. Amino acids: CASSLGAGGDSKNIQYF.

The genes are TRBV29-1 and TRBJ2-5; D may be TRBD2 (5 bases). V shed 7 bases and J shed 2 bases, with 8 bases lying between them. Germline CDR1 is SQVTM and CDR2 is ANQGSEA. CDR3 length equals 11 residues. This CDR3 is CSGWEQETQYF. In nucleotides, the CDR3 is TGCAGCGGGTGGGAGCAAGAGACCCAGTACTTC.

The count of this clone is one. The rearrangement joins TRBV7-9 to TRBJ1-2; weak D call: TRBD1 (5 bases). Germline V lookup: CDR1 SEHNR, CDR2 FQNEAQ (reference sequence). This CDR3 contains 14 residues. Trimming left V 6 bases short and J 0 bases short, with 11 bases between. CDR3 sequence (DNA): TGTGCCAGCAGTAGACAGATTTCTAACTATGGCTACACCTTC. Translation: CASSRQISNYGYTF.

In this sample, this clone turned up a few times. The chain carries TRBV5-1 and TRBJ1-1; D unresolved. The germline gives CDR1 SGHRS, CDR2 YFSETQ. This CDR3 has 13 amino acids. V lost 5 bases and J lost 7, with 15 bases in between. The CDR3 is CASSNSVGIEAFF. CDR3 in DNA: TGCGCCAGCAGTAATTCCGTGGGCATTGAAGCTTTCTTT. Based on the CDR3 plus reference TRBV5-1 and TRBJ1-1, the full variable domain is KAGVTQTPRYLIKTRGQQVTLSCSPISGHRSVSWYQQTPGQGLQFLFEYFSETQRNKGNFPGRFSGRQFSNSRSEMNVSTLELGDSALYLCASSNSVGIEAFFGQGTRLTVV.

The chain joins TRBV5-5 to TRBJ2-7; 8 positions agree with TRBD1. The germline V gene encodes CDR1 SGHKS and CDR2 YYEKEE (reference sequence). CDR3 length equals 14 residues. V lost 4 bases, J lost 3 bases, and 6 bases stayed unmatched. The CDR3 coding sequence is TGTGCCAGCAGCACAAGGGGACAGGACTACGAGCAGTACTTC. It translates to CASSTRGQDYEQYF.

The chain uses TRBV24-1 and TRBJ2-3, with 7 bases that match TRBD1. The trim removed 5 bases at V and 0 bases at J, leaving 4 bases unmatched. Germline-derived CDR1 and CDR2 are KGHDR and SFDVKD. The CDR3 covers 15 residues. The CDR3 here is CATSGPTGSTDTQYF. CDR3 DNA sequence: TGTGCCACCAGTGGTCCGACAGGGAGCACAGATACGCAGTATTTT.